This T cell receptor (beta chain) was documented in a study of PD-1 blockade in mismatch repair-deficient tumors. TCRs were sequenced from a few patients responding to pembrolizumab. The protocol was immunoSEQ multiplex PCR, while the TCRdb copy is restricted to in-frame clones and leaves out a portion. This table holds some 22,000 clones, around four fifths found once. This clone is judged medium-sized (0.01 to 0.1%). Trimming removed 2 bases at V and 4 bases at J, with 6 bases between. The germline gives CDR1 MNHEY, CDR2 SMNVEV (reference sequence). CDR3 length: 13 residues. This sequence joins TRBV27 and TRBJ1-5; D call uncertain. This material consisted of peripheral blood, taken 2 weeks after starting pembrolizumab. This sequence originates from an adult with mismatch repair-deficient cancer. This CDR3 reads CASSLRRNQPQHF. CDR3 in DNA: TGTGCCAGCAGTTTACGAAGAAATCAGCCCCAGCATTTT.